The clone carrying this T cell receptor (beta chain) has ten or more counts. Its antigen is unidentified. A single record per CDR3 protein comes from TCRdb applying MiXCR to the multiplex PCR reads. The repertoire holds roughly 80,000 distinct CDR3 sequences, with roughly 20% as singletons. The V segment lost 0 bases and the J segment 3 bases; nucleotides outside the gene matches: 10. The CDR3 has 16 residues. Germline CDR1 reads DFQATT; CDR2 reads SNEGSKA (reference sequence). Breast cancer patients provided tissue from their axillary draining lymph nodes. The record originates from a study of breast tumors, draining lymph nodes, adjacent tissues. Whole-study results and caveats: The data were judged consistent with most tumor T cells coming from lymph node and expanding in tumor. Tumor T cell lymph node origin was a supported hypothesis, not proven.

This chain uses TRBV20-1 with TRBJ2-7, with TRBD2 identical over 8 bases. What was sequenced was axillary lymph node tissue. The sequence derives from a female donor with breast cancer. Some clones in this sample may be carry-over from other donors' samples. The CDR3 reads CSARDVRASGYYEQYF. The DNA for the CDR3 is TGCAGTGCTAGAGACGTCCGGGCTAGCGGGTACTACGAGCAGTACTTC.